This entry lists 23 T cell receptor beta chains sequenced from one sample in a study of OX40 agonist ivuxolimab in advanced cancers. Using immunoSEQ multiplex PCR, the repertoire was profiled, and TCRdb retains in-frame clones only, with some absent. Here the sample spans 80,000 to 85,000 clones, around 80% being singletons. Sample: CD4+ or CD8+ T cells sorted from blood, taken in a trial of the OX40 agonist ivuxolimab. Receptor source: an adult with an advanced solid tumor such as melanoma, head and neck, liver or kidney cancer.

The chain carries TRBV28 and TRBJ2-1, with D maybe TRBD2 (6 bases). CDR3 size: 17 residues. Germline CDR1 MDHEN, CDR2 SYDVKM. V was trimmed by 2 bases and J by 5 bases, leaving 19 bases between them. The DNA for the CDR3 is TGTGCCAGCAGTTTACAAGGGGCCCCCGGACTAAACAATGAGCAGTTCTTC. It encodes CASSLQGAPGLNNEQFF.

CDR3 in amino acids: CASSSPREGSYEQYF. CDR3 coding DNA: TGTGCCAGTAGTTCGCCCCGAGAGGGGTCCTACGAGCAGTACTTC. The gene calls are TRBV19 and TRBJ2-7; D may match TRBD1 or TRBD2 (5 bases each). V gave up 5 bases and J gave up 1 base, with 15 bases separating them. Germline-derived CDR1 and CDR2 are LNHDA and SQIVND (reference sequence). This CDR3 has 15 residues.

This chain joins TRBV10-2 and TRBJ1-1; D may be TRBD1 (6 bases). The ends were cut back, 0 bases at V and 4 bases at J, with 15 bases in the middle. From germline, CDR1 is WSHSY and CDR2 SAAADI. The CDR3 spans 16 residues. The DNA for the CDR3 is TGCGCCAGCAGTGAGTCGATAGGCAGGGGAACCACTGAAGCTTTCTTT. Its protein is CASSESIGRGTTEAFF.

The CDR3 DNA reads as TGTGCCAGCAGTCCCCCTGGGAGGGGGCGATACGAGCAGTACTTC. As protein: CASSPPGRGRYEQYF. The chain joins TRBV28 to TRBJ2-7; D might be TRBD1 or TRBD2, each matching 7 bases. Per the germline V gene, CDR1 is MDHEN and CDR2 is SYDVKM. Between the trimmed V and J ends, which lost 5 bases and 4 bases, there was a span of 18 bases. The CDR3 sequence is 15 residues long. Supplemented by reference TRBV28 and TRBJ2-7, the full variable domain reads DVKVTQSSRYLVKRTGEKVFLECVQDMDHENMFWYRQDPGLGLRLIYFSYDVKMKEKGDIPEGYSVSREKKERFSLILESASTNQTSMYLCASSPPGRGRYEQYFGPGTRLTVT.

The DNA of the CDR3 is TGTGCCAGCAGCAAAGCGGGGGTTCTTTCCTACGAGCAGTACTTC. It specifies CASSKAGVLSYEQYF. V gene TRBV5-8 combines with J gene TRBJ2-7; 8 bases align to TRBD2. The CDR3 consists of 15 residues. V shed 4 bases and J 1 base; nucleotides not matched to a gene: 7. CDR1 and CDR2 from the germline V gene are SGHTS and YDEGEE.

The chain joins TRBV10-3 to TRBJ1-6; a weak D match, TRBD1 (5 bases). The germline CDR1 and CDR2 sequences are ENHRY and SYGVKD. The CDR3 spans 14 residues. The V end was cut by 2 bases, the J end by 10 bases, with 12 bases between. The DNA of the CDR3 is TGTGCCATCAGTGAGGGGACCTCCAACTCACCCCTCCACTTT. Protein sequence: CAISEGTSNSPLHF.

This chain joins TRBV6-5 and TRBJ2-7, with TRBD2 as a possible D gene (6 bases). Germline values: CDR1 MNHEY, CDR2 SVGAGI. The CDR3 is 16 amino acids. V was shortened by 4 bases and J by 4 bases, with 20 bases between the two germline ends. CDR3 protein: CASSFLVSGTYYEQYF. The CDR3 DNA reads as TGTGCCAGCAGTTTCCTAGTTTCCGGGACTTATTACGAGCAGTACTTC.

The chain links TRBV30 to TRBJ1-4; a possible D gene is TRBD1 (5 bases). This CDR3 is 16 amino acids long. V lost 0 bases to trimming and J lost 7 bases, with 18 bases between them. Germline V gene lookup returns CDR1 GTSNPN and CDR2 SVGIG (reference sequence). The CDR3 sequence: CAWSVGSGARGEKLFF. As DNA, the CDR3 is TGTGCCTGGAGTGTAGGTAGCGGGGCGCGGGGTGAAAAACTGTTTTTT.

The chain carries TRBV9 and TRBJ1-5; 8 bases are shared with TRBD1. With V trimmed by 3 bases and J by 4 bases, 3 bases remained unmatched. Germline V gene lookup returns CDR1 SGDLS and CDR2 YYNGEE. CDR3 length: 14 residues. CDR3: CASSADRVNQPQHF. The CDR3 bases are TGTGCCAGCAGCGCGGACAGGGTGAATCAGCCCCAGCATTTT.

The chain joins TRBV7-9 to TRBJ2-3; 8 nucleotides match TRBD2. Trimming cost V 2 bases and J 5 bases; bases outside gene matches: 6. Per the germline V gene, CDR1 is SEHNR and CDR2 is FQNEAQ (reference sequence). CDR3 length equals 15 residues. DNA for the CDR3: TGTGCCAGCAGCTTAAACGGGAGGGCTGAAGATACGCAGTATTTT. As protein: CASSLNGRAEDTQYF. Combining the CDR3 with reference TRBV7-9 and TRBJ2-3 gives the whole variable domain DTGVSQNPRHKITKRGQNVTFRCDPISEHNRLYWYRQTLGQGPEFLTYFQNEAQLEKSRLLSDRFSAERPKGSFSTLEIQRTEQGDSAMYLCASSLNGRAEDTQYFGPGTRLTVL.

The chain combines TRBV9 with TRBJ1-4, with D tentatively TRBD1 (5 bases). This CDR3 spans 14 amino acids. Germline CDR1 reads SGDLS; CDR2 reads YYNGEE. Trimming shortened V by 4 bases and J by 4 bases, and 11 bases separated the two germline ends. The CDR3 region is CASSKDQGNEKLFF. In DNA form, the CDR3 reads TGTGCCAGCAGCAAAGATCAGGGTAATGAAAAACTGTTTTTT.

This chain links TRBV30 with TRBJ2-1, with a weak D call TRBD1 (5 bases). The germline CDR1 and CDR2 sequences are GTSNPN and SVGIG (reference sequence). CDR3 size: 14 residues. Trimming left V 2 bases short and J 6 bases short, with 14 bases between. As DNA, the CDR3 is TGTGCCTGGAGTTCTGGACACGGGTTCAATGAGCAGTTCTTC. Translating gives CAWSSGHGFNEQFF.

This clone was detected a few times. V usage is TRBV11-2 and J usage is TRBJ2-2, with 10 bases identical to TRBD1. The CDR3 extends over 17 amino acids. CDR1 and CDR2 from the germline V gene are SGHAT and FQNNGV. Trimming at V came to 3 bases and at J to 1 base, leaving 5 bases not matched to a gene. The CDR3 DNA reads TGTGCCAGCAGCTTGACAGGGGGCTGGATGAACACCGGGGAGCTGTTTTTT. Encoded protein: CASSLTGGWMNTGELFF. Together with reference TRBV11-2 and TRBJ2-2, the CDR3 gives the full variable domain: EAGVAQSPRYKIIEKRQSVAFWCNPISGHATLYWYQQILGQGPKLLIQFQNNGVVDDSQLPKDRFSAERLKGVDSTLKIQPAKLEDSAVYLCASSLTGGWMNTGELFFGEGSRLTVL.

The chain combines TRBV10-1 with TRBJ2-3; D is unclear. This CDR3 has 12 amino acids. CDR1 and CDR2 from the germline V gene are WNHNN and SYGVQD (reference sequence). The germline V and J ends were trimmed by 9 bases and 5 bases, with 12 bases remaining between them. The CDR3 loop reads CASSRTGDTQYF. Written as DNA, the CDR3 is TGCGCCAGTTCCCGAACGGGAGATACGCAGTATTTT.

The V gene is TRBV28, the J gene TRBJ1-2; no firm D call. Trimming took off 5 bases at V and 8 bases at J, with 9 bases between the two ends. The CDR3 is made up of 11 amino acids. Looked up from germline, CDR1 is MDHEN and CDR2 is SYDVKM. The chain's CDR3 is CASSPEEGYTF. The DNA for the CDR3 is TGTGCCAGCAGTCCAGAGGAGGGCTACACCTTC.

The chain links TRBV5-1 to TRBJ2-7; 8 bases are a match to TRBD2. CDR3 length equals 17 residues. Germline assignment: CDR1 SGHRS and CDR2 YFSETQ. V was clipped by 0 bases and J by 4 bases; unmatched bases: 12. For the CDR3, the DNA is TGCGCCAGCAGCTTGGGTCTTCAAGCGGGAGTTGCGTACGAGCAGTACTTC. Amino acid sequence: CASSLGLQAGVAYEQYF.

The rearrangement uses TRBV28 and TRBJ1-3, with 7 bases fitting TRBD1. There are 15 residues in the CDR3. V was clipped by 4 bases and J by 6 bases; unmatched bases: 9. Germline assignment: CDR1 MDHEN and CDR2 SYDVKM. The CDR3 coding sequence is TGTGCCAGCAGTTCACCACAGGGGAGGCTAAACACCATATATTTT. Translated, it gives CASSSPQGRLNTIYF.

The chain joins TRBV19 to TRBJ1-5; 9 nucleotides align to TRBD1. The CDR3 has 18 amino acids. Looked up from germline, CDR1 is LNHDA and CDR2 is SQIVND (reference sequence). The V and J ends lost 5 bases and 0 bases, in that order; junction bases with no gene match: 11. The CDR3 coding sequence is TGTGCCAGTAGTGCCTTGGACAGGGGAAGGGTTAGCAATCAGCCCCAGCATTTT. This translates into CASSALDRGRVSNQPQHF.

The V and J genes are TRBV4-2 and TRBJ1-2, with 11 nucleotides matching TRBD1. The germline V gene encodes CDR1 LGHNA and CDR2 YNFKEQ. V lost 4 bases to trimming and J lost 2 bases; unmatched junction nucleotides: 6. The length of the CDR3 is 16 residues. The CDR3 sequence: CASSPGQGASNYGYTF. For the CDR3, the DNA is TGTGCCAGCAGCCCTGGACAGGGGGCGTCGAACTATGGCTACACCTTC.

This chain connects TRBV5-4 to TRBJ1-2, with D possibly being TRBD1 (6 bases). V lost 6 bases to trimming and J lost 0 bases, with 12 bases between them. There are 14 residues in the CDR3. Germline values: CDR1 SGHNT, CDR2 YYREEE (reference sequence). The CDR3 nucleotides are TGTGCCAGCACCTCCGGGACACCTAACTATGGCTACACCTTC. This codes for CASTSGTPNYGYTF.

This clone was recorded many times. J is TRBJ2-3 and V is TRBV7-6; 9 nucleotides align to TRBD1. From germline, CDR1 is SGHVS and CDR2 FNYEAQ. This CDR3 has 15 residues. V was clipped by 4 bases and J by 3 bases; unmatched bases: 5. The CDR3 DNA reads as TGTGCCAGCAGCTCCACAGGGGGCCGGACAGATACGCAGTATTTT. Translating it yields CASSSTGGRTDTQYF.

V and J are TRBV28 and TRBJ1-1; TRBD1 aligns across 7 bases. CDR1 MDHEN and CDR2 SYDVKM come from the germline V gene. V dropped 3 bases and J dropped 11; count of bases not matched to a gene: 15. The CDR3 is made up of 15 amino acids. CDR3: CASSFRPQGNARAFF. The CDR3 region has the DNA TGTGCCAGCAGTTTCCGCCCACAGGGGAATGCACGGGCTTTCTTT.

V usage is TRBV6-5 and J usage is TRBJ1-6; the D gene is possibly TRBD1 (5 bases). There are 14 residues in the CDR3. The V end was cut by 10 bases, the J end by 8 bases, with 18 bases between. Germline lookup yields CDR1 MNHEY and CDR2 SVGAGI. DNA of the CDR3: TGTGCCACCCGGAGTCGGGGGGTTGATTCACCCCTCCACTTT. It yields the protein CATRSRGVDSPLHF.